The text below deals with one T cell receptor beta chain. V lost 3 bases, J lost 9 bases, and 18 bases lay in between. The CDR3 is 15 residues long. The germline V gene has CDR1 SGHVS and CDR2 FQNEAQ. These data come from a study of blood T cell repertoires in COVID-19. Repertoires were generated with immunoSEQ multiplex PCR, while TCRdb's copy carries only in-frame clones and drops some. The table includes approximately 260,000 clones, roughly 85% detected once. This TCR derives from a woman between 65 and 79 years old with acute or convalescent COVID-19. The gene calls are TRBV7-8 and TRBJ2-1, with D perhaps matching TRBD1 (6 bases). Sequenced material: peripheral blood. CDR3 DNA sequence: TGTGCCAGCAGCTTTATCCGTGCACAGGGCGCTGAGCAGTTCTTC. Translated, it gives CASSFIRAQGAEQFF.